The 2 T cell receptor beta chains below were found in one sample sequenced in a study of blood T cells in healthy people across ages. It was with a sample-barcoded 5' primer and a J-beta primer mix that a second PCR of roughly 7 to 12 cycles was run. From the 5' RACE reads, TCRdb called clonotypes with MiXCR, one entry per CDR3 protein. This table holds 450,000 to 650,000 distinct CDR3 sequences, approximately 25% found once. These same data were also listed under a study on T cells of mothers and their children.

Specimen: blood. These receptors were obtained from a boy aged 5-17 years in good health.

This clonotype has just a few counts. The V call is TRBV27, the J call TRBJ2-2; D unresolved. CDR1 is MNHEY and CDR2 is SMNVEV in the germline V gene (reference sequence). V was shortened by 4 bases and J by 4 bases, with 7 bases between the two germline ends. The CDR3 covers 13 residues. This CDR3 reads CASSWWSTGELFF. CDR3 bases: TGTGCCAGCAGTTGGTGGTCCACCGGGGAGCTGTTTTTT.

This CDR3 reads CASSRSGDSYQETQYF. The CDR3 DNA is TGCGCCAGCAGCAGGAGCGGGGACAGCTACCAAGAGACCCAGTACTTC. The chain has TRBV5-1 and TRBJ2-5, with D possibly being TRBD1 or TRBD2 (7 bases each). The germline V gene has CDR1 SGHRS and CDR2 YFSETQ. The V end lost 4 bases, the J end lost 0 bases, and 16 bases lay between the germline ends. The CDR3 is made up of 16 amino acids. The full variable domain, completed using reference TRBV5-1 and TRBJ2-5, is KAGVTQTPRYLIKTRGQQVTLSCSPISGHRSVSWYQQTPGQGLQFLFEYFSETQRNKGNFPGRFSGRQFSNSRSEMNVSTLELGDSALYLCASSRSGDSYQETQYFGPGTRLLVL.